This T cell receptor beta chain was profiled in a study of T cells in Graves' hyperthyroidism and ophthalmopathy. About the research overall: Peripheral blood samples were taken at initial diagnosis, prior to any treatment.

Per germline, CDR1 DFQATT and CDR2 SNEGSKA (reference sequence). V lost 6 bases to trimming and J lost 0 bases, with 8 bases between them. This CDR3 region has 12 residues. General study points: Expanded thyroid clonotypes (above 0.001) were mostly also found in blood. Ophthalmopathy, as predicted by the model, came a median around 6.7 months after the prediction.

This clonotype was seen many times. Its antigen is currently unknown. Amplification of TCR beta CDR3 regions was performed using RNA transcripts as template. A first-round RT-PCR of the TCR CDR3 used the HTBI primer set. Each CDR3 protein is one row after TCRdb ran MiXCR on the multiplex PCR reads. The table has around 610,000 distinct CDR3 sequences, 14% to 15% seen once. The chain couples TRBV20-1 to TRBJ1-2; D may be TRBD1 (6 bases). This sequence was found in a woman in her forties with Graves' ophthalmopathy. Specimen: blood. CDR3 in amino acids: CSAGTTNYGYTF. CDR3 DNA sequence: TGCAGTGCCGGGACAACTAACTATGGCTACACCTTC.